A selection of T cell receptor beta chains follows, all from one sample in a study of blood T cell repertoires in COVID-19. Sequenced by immunoSEQ multiplex PCR; TCRdb stores in-frame clones only, minus some. The table shows 95,000 to 110,000 clones, with about 90% occurring only once. Sequencing was performed on peripheral blood. These TCRs come from a woman in her 30s with acute or convalescent COVID-19. Both conserved end residues are part of each CDR3. D genes are given only for firm matches. Where a row states a size, it is once, few, many or the class of an expanded clone; other rows omit it.

d_gene: .; abundance: .; v_gene: TRBV21-1; j_gene: TRBJ1-1; CDR3nt: TGTGCCAGCAGCAAATACCTCGGAGACTTAAACACTGAAGCTTTCTTT; CDR3aa: CASSKYLGDLNTEAFF
d_gene: .; abundance: .; v_gene: TRBV4-2; j_gene: TRBJ1-5; CDR3nt: TGTGCCAGCAGCCAAGAGGTCGGTCCTAGCAATCAGCCCCAGCATTTT; CDR3aa: CASSQEVGPSNQPQHF
d_gene: TRBD2; abundance: .; v_gene: TRBV18; j_gene: TRBJ2-7; CDR3nt: TGTGCCAGCTCCCCCGGGACTAGCGGGAGTTACGAGCAGTACTTC; CDR3aa: CASSPGTSGSYEQYF
d_gene: .; abundance: .; v_gene: TRBV9; j_gene: TRBJ1-2; CDR3nt: TGTGCCAGCAGCGTAGATCCCGGCACACGGGGTGGCTACACCTTC; CDR3aa: CASSVDPGTRGGYTF
d_gene: .; abundance: few; v_gene: TRBV12-5; j_gene: TRBJ1-6; CDR3nt: TGTGCTAGTGGTTTGGTGGACAGTAGCCCCCTCCACTTT; CDR3aa: CASGLVDSSPLHF
d_gene: TRBD1; abundance: .; v_gene: TRBV18; j_gene: TRBJ1-5; CDR3nt: TGTGCCAGCTCACCGGGACAGGGCATGTATCAGCCCCAGCATTTT; CDR3aa: CASSPGQGMYQPQHF
d_gene: TRBD2; abundance: .; v_gene: TRBV5-1; j_gene: TRBJ2-2; CDR3nt: TGCGCCAGCAGCTTGCTAGGCGGGACTAGGGGGGGACGATCCGGGGAGCTGTTTTTT; CDR3aa: CASSLLGGTRGGRSGELFF
d_gene: .; abundance: .; v_gene: TRBV2; j_gene: TRBJ1-1; CDR3nt: TGTGCCAGATCGAGAGGGAACACTGAAGCTTTCTTT; CDR3aa: CARSRGNTEAFF
d_gene: .; abundance: .; v_gene: TRBV6-2/TRBV6-3; j_gene: TRBJ1-2; CDR3nt: TGTGCCAGCAGTCTAAGTTCTAACTATGGCTACACCTTC; CDR3aa: CASSLSSNYGYTF
d_gene: TRBD2; abundance: .; v_gene: TRBV6-6; j_gene: TRBJ2-1; CDR3nt: TGTGCCAGCAGTCCGACGGGCGGGGGGCGACTAAGCTCCTACAATGAGCAGTTCTTC; CDR3aa: CASSPTGGGRLSSYNEQFF
d_gene: .; abundance: .; v_gene: TRBV5-4; j_gene: TRBJ2-1; CDR3nt: TGTGCCAGCAGCATAGGGGACTTCGGCTACAATGAGCAGTTCTTC; CDR3aa: CASSIGDFGYNEQFF
d_gene: TRBD1; abundance: .; v_gene: TRBV11-3; j_gene: TRBJ2-5; CDR3nt: TGTGCCAGCAGCTTACCTTGGGACAGGCTAGAGACCCAGTACTTC; CDR3aa: CASSLPWDRLETQYF
d_gene: TRBD1; abundance: .; v_gene: TRBV6-5; j_gene: TRBJ2-5; CDR3nt: TGTGCCAGCAGACCAACAGGGGGAGAGACCCAGTACTTC; CDR3aa: CASRPTGGETQYF